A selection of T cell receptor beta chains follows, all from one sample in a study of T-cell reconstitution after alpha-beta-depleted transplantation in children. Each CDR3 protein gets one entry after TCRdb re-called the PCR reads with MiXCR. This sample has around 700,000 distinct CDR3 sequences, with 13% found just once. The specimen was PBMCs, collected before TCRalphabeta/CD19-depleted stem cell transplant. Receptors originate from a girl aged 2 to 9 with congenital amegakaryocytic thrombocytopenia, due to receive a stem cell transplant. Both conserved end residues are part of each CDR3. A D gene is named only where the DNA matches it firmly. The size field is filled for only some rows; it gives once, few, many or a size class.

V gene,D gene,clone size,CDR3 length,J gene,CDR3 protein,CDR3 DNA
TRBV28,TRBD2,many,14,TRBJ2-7,CASSPLTSGYEQYF,TGTGCCAGCAGTCCGCTGACTAGCGGCTACGAGCAGTACTTC
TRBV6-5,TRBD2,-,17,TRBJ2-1,CASSYSGTMSSYNEQFF,TGTGCCAGCAGTTACTCCGGGACTATGAGCTCCTACAATGAGCAGTTCTTC
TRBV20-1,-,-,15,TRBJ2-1,CSARTGTSGGEKQFF,TGCAGTGCTAGGACCGGGACCAGCGGTGGGGAAAAGCAGTTCTTC
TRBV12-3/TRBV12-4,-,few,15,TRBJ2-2,CASSLFGGLGRELFF,TGTGCCAGCAGTTTGTTCGGGGGATTGGGAAGGGAGCTGTTTTTT
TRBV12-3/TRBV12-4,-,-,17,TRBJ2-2,CASRDLSSAVNTGELFF,TGTGCCAGCAGAGATTTATCTAGCGCCGTTAACACCGGGGAGCTGTTTTTT
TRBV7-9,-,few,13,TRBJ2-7,CASGGLPLYEQYF,TGTGCCAGCGGTGGACTCCCGTTATACGAGCAGTACTTC
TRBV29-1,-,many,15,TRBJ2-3,CSVEAPGGGTDTQYF,TGCAGCGTTGAAGCTCCTGGGGGCGGCACAGATACGCAGTATTTT
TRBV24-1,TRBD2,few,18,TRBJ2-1,CATSDAEGGRETPNEQFF,TGTGCCACCAGTGACGCGGAGGGCGGGCGGGAGACTCCCAATGAGCAGTTCTTC
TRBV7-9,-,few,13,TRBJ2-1,CASTHWMRGNQFF,TGTGCCAGCACCCACTGGATGAGAGGGAACCAGTTCTTC
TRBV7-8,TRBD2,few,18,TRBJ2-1,CASSLDLQRERGYNEQFF,TGTGCCAGCAGCTTAGACTTGCAGCGGGAGAGGGGCTACAATGAGCAGTTCTTC
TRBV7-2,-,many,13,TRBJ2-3,CASRMLERDTQYF,TGTGCCAGCAGAATGTTGGAGAGGGATACGCAGTATTTT
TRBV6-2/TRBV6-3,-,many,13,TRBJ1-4,CASSYGMREKLFF,TGTGCCAGCAGTTACGGAATGAGGGAAAAACTGTTTTTT
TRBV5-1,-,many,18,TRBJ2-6,CASNQIYTEGSGANVLTF,TGCGCCAGCAACCAAATCTATACAGAAGGCTCTGGGGCCAACGTCCTGACTTTC
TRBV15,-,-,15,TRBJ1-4,CATSREPAQAEKLFF,TGTGCCACCAGCAGAGAGCCGGCCCAGGCCGAAAAACTGTTTTTT
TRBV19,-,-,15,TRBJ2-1,CASSWGVGAGYEQFF,TGTGCCAGTAGCTGGGGGGTGGGGGCTGGGTATGAGCAGTTCTTC
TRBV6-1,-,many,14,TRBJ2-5,CASSRPQGRETQYF,TGTGCCAGCAGTCGACCACAGGGTCGGGAGACCCAGTACTTC
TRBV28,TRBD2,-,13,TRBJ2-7,CASFSGTKYEQYF,TGTGCCAGCTTCAGCGGGACTAAGTACGAGCAGTACTTC
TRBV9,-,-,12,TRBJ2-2,CASSTHIGELFF,TGTGCCAGCAGCACGCACATCGGGGAGCTGTTTTTT
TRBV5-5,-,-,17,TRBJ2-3,CASSLIVGGVGGDGQYF,TGTGCCAGCAGCTTGATCGTCGGCGGGGTAGGCGGTGACGGACAGTATTTT
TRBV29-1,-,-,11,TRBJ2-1,CSVKGSDEQFF,TGCAGCGTAAAGGGTTCAGATGAGCAGTTCTTC
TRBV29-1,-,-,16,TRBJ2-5,CSVRLGLAGFKETQYF,TGCAGCGTTCGACTGGGCCTGGCGGGATTTAAGGAGACCCAGTACTTC
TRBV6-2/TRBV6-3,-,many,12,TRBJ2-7,CASTPTPYEQYF,TGTGCCAGCACCCCGACCCCTTACGAGCAGTACTTC
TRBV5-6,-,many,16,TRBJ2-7,CASSLYLANPSYEQYF,TGTGCCAGCAGCTTGTACCTTGCGAATCCCTCCTACGAGCAGTACTTC
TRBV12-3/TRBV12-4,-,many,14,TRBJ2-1,CASSLSGAGIEQFF,TGTGCCAGCAGTTTATCGGGTGCGGGGATTGAGCAGTTCTTC
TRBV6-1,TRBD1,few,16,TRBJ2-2,CASSPAGTGNTGELFF,TGTGCCAGCAGTCCTGCTGGGACAGGGAACACCGGGGAGCTGTTTTTT
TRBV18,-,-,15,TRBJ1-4,CASSPPGRPNEKLFF,TGTGCCAGCTCACCACCGGGCAGACCTAATGAAAAACTGTTTTTT
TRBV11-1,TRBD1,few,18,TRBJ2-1,CASSSRQGGSPTYNEQFF,TGTGCCAGCAGCTCTCGACAGGGGGGTAGCCCTACCTACAATGAGCAGTTCTTC
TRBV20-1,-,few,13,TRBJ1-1,CSAPRQTRAEAFF,TGCAGTGCTCCACGACAAACAAGGGCCGAAGCTTTCTTT
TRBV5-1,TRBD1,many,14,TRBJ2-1,CASRGQGNSNEQFF,TGCGCCAGCAGGGGACAGGGAAACTCCAATGAGCAGTTCTTC
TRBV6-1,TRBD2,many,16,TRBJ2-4,CASSDGWGTSKNIQYF,TGTGCCAGCAGTGATGGGTGGGGGACTAGTAAAAACATTCAGTACTTC
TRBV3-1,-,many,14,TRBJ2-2,CASSQDLGTGELFF,TGTGCCAGCAGCCAAGATCTAGGCACCGGGGAGCTGTTTTTT
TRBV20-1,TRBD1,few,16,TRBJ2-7,CSARPFGTGGLYEQYF,TGCAGTGCTAGGCCATTTGGGACAGGGGGCCTCTACGAGCAGTACTTC
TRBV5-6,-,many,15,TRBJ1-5,CASSLADNSNQPQHF,TGTGCCAGCAGCTTGGCGGATAATAGCAATCAGCCCCAGCATTTT
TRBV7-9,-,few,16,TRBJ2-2,CASSLRPNRATGELFF,TGTGCCAGCAGCTTACGACCAAACAGGGCGACCGGGGAGCTGTTTTTT
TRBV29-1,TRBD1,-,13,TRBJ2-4,CSVQGVNPNIQYF,TGCAGCGTCCAGGGGGTAAACCCGAACATTCAGTACTTC
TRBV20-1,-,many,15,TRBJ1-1,CSALLLGGGNTEAFF,TGCAGTGCTCTCTTATTAGGTGGCGGGAACACTGAAGCTTTCTTT
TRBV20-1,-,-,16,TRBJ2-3,CSAGISQVSDTDTQYF,TGCAGTGCCGGGATATCACAAGTATCCGACACAGATACGCAGTATTTT
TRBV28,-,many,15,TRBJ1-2,CASSFAGWYMVGYTF,TGTGCCAGCAGTTTTGCGGGGTGGTATATGGTGGGCTACACCTTC
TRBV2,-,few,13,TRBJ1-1,CASTSTRPVEAFF,TGTGCCAGCACCAGCACCCGTCCTGTTGAAGCTTTCTTT
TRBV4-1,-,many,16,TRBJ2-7,CASSQGPGSSTYEQYF,TGCGCCAGCAGCCAAGGGCCCGGTAGTTCCACCTACGAGCAGTACTTC
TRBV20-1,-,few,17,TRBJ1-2,CSAREPGVGARRGGYTF,TGCAGTGCTAGAGAACCAGGGGTTGGGGCTAGGCGTGGTGGCTACACCTTC
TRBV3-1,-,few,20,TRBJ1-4,CASSQVSGRHGRATNEKLFF,TGTGCCAGCAGCCAAGTCAGTGGGCGCCATGGACGTGCAACTAATGAAAAACTGTTTTTT
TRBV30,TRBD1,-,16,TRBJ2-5,CAWSNGAPGQGVTQYF,TGTGCCTGGAGTAACGGCGCTCCGGGACAGGGAGTGACCCAGTACTTC
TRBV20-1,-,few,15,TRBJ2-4,CSAPGWSLAKNIQYF,TGCAGTGCCCCCGGCTGGAGTCTAGCCAAAAACATTCAGTACTTC
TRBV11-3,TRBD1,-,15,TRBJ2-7,CASSLGQAQVYEQYF,TGTGCCAGCAGCCTGGGACAGGCCCAGGTCTACGAGCAGTACTTC
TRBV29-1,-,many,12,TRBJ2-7,CSVVAGSYEQYF,TGCAGCGTTGTGGCGGGGTCCTACGAGCAGTACTTC
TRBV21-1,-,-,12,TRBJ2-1,CASSKLRHEQFF,TGTGCCAGCAGCAAACTACGGCATGAGCAGTTCTTC
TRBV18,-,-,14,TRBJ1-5,CASSIGTDNQPQHF,TGTGCCAGCTCAATCGGGACGGACAATCAGCCCCAGCATTTT
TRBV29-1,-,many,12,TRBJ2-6,CSGRMDGNVLTF,TGCAGCGGCCGTATGGACGGGAACGTCCTGACTTTC
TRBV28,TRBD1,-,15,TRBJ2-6,CASSHGTAGANVLTF,TGTGCCAGCAGTCACGGGACAGCTGGGGCCAACGTCCTGACTTTC
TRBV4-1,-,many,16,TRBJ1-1,CASSQDPAPTRTEAFF,TGCGCCAGCAGCCAAGATCCAGCCCCAACAAGAACTGAAGCTTTCTTT
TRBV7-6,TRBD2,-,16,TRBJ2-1,CASSLLKAGGGGEQFF,TGTGCCAGCAGCCTTCTAAAAGCGGGAGGGGGCGGTGAGCAGTTCTTC
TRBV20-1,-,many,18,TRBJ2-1,CSARRVWLEGFLRNEQFF,TGCAGTGCTCGTCGGGTTTGGCTAGAAGGGTTTCTACGCAATGAGCAGTTCTTC
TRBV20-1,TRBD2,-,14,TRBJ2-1,CSAGGDSPYNEQFF,TGCAGTGCTGGGGGGGACTCCCCCTACAATGAGCAGTTCTTC
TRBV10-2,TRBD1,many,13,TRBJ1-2,CASTWTGEDGYTF,TGCGCCAGCACCTGGACAGGGGAGGATGGCTACACCTTC
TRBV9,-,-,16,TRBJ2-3,CASSVTPVGAANTQYF,TGTGCCAGCAGCGTAACCCCAGTCGGCGCGGCGAATACGCAGTATTTT
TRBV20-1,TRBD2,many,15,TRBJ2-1,CSARFPSGRSDEQFF,TGCAGTGCTAGGTTCCCCAGCGGGAGGAGCGATGAGCAGTTCTTC
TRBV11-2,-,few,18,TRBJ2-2,CASSSHLLVPGNTGELFF,TGTGCCAGCAGCTCCCATCTCTTAGTGCCGGGCAACACCGGGGAGCTGTTTTTT
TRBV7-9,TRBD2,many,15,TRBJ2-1,CASAWDSGRWNEQFF,TGTGCCAGCGCCTGGGATAGCGGGAGGTGGAATGAGCAGTTCTTC